This T cell receptor beta chain was obtained from a study of T cell responses to AZD1222 COVID-19 vaccine. Regarding the study as a whole: At baseline, seropositivity was found in only 6 or 7 AZD1222 recipients.

The V gene end was trimmed by 2 bases and the J gene end by 1 base; junction bases not matched to a gene: 7. Germline-derived CDR1 and CDR2 are SGHRS and YFSETQ. The CDR3 length is 17 residues. TCRdb keeps only in-frame clones here, not all; method: immunoSEQ multiplex PCR. Of approximately 100,000 clones listed, more than 85% are singletons. As for this clone: No antigen is known for it.

The J gene is TRBJ1-1, the V gene TRBV5-1; TRBD1 agrees at 11 bases. The sequence was obtained from an adult in good health. The sequencing here drew on peripheral blood, taken on day 0 of AZD1222 vaccination. Here the CDR3 reads CASSFRTGGLGNTEAFF. As DNA, the CDR3 is TGCGCCAGCAGCTTCAGGACAGGGGGCTTGGGGAACACTGAAGCTTTCTTT. Full variable domain (missing parts from reference TRBV5-1 and TRBJ1-1): KAGVTQTPRYLIKTRGQQVTLSCSPISGHRSVSWYQQTPGQGLQFLFEYFSETQRNKGNFPGRFSGRQFSNSRSEMNVSTLELGDSALYLCASSFRTGGLGNTEAFFGQGTRLTVV.